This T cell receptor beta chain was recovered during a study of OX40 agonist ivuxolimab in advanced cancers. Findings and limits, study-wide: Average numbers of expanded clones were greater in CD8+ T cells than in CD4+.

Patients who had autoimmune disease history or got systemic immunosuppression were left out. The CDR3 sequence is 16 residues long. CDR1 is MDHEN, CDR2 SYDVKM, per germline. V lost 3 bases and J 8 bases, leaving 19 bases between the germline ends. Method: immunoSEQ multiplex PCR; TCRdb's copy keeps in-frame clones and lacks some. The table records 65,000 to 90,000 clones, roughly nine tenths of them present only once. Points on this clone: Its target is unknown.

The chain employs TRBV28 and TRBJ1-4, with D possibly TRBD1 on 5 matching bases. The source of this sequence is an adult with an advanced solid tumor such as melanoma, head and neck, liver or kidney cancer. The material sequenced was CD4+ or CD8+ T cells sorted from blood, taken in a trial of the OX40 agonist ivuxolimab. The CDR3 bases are TGTGCCAGCAGTTTTATAAGGGGCCAAACGGGAGAAAAACTGTTTTTT. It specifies CASSFIRGQTGEKLFF.